What follows are 27 T cell receptor beta chains derived from one specimen sequenced in a study of blood T cell repertoires in COVID-19. Produced via immunoSEQ multiplex PCR; TCRdb's table is partial and in-frame only. The sample has around 250,000 clones, 91% seen once. Specimen: PBMCs or T cells enriched from blood (not recorded which). The receptors come from a man aged 40-55 years who had been exposed to COVID-19.

V is TRBV12-5 and J is TRBJ1-2; D is perhaps TRBD1 (6 bases). V was pared by 0 bases and J by 8 bases, with 13 bases between. The CDR3 has 14 residues. The germline gives CDR1 LGHNT, CDR2 FRNRAP. CDR3 protein: CASGLVPQGGGYTF. As DNA, the CDR3 is TGTGCTAGTGGTTTGGTACCACAGGGAGGGGGCTACACCTTC.

This chain uses TRBV7-3 with TRBJ1-1, with 9 bases fitting TRBD1. Trimming took 1 base from V and 1 from J; bases not matched to a gene: 10. This CDR3 has 18 amino acids. The V gene's germline CDR1 is SGHTA and CDR2 FQGTGA. CDR3 in amino acids: CASSLNPRGQGKNTEAFF. As DNA, the CDR3 is TGTGCCAGCAGCTTAAACCCCCGGGGACAGGGTAAGAACACTGAAGCTTTCTTT.

The count of this clone is one. The chain employs TRBV30 and TRBJ2-1, with TRBD1 matching 7 bases. The V gene's germline CDR1 is GTSNPN and CDR2 SVGIG (reference sequence). J was trimmed by 4 bases and V by 6 bases; bases with no gene match: 12. CDR3 length: 15 residues. The CDR3 loop is CACLLRDRKYNEQFF. CDR3 bases: TGTGCCTGCCTGCTCCGGGACAGAAAATACAATGAGCAGTTCTTC.

The chain is built from TRBV12-3 or TRBV12-4 and TRBJ2-5; possibly TRBD1 for D (6 bases). The V and J ends lost 4 bases and 8 bases respectively, with 8 bases between them. The CDR3 is 11 residues long. CDR3 sequence (DNA): TGTGCCAGCAGTTACAGGGACACCCAGTACTTC. As protein: CASSYRDTQYF.

The genes are TRBV19 and TRBJ1-1; 8 nucleotides align to TRBD1. The germline gives CDR1 LNHDA, CDR2 SQIVND (reference sequence). After removal of 5 bases from V and 3 bases from J, the junction contained 2 bases not matched to a gene. This CDR3 has 13 residues. The CDR3 region is CASSVDRDTEAFF. CDR3 bases: TGTGCCAGTAGTGTGGACAGGGACACTGAAGCTTTCTTT.

The chain carries TRBV28 and TRBJ2-7; D perhaps matches TRBD2 (6 bases). CDR1 MDHEN and CDR2 SYDVKM come from the germline V gene. The V and J ends lost 4 bases and 0 bases respectively, with 16 bases between them. The CDR3 is made up of 16 amino acids. The CDR3 is CASSSTHGGNSYEQYF. The CDR3, as DNA: TGTGCCAGCAGTTCAACACATGGGGGGAACTCCTACGAGCAGTACTTC.

The chain is built from TRBV28 and TRBJ2-7; possibly TRBD2 for D (6 bases). The germline V and J ends were trimmed by 7 bases and 0 bases, with 16 bases remaining between them. This CDR3 region has 15 residues. CDR1 is MDHEN and CDR2 is SYDVKM in the germline V gene. Here the CDR3 reads CASTPGSGGSYEQYF. CDR3 DNA: TGTGCCAGCACCCCGGGTAGCGGAGGCTCCTACGAGCAGTACTTC.

This chain connects TRBV27 to TRBJ2-1; 14 nucleotides line up with TRBD2. The CDR3 loop spans 16 amino acids. CDR1 MNHEY and CDR2 SMNVEV come from the germline V gene (reference sequence). Losses at the gene ends were 3 bases for V and 9 bases for J; bases not matched to a gene: 7. For the CDR3, the DNA is TGTGCCAGCAGTTTTCCGGGACTAGCGGGAGAGAGTGAGCAGTTCTTC. This codes for CASSFPGLAGESEQFF.

This chain links TRBV5-1 with TRBJ1-1; no definite D call. The V gene lost 3 bases and the J gene lost 5 bases, with 17 bases spanning the gap. The CDR3 length is 15 residues. The germline CDR1 and CDR2 sequences are SGHRS and YFSETQ. For the CDR3, the DNA is TGCGCCAGCAGCTACAAGGAGGGAATAGTTACTGAAGCTTTCTTT. The encoded protein is CASSYKEGIVTEAFF.

This clone was observed a handful of times. The gene calls are TRBV19 and TRBJ2-7, with D possibly TRBD2 on 6 matching bases. Trimming pared 5 bases from V and 3 bases from J, leaving 11 bases between. The CDR3 totals 13 residues. Germline CDR1 LNHDA, CDR2 SQIVND (reference sequence). CDR3 amino acids: CASSPSALYEQYF. The CDR3 coding sequence is TGTGCCAGTAGTCCTAGCGCCCTCTACGAGCAGTACTTC.

V gene TRBV7-2 combines with J gene TRBJ2-2, with 7 bases identical to TRBD2. CDR3 length equals 16 residues. Trimming took 5 bases from V and 4 from J; bases not matched to a gene: 10. CDR1 is SGHTA, CDR2 FQGNSA, per germline. CDR3 amino acids: CASSPRWGEGTGELFF. DNA of the CDR3: TGTGCCAGCAGCCCGAGATGGGGGGAGGGCACCGGGGAGCTGTTTTTT.

The chain combines TRBV5-1 with TRBJ2-7; the D is unclear. Germline V CDR1 and CDR2: SGHRS, YFSETQ. V was pared by 2 bases and J by 5 bases, with 14 bases between. The CDR3 spans 14 residues. The CDR3 DNA sequence: TGCGCCAGCAGCTTTGACTCAATAGGTAACGAGCAGTACTTC. This encodes CASSFDSIGNEQYF. Complete variable domain (other parts from reference TRBV5-1 and TRBJ2-7): KAGVTQTPRYLIKTRGQQVTLSCSPISGHRSVSWYQQTPGQGLQFLFEYFSETQRNKGNFPGRFSGRQFSNSRSEMNVSTLELGDSALYLCASSFDSIGNEQYFGPGTRLTVT.

The chain is built from TRBV28 and TRBJ1-2; the D is unclear. The CDR3 loop spans 11 amino acids. Germline V lookup: CDR1 MDHEN, CDR2 SYDVKM. Between the trimmed V and J ends, which lost 5 bases and 3 bases, there was a span of 4 bases. In DNA form, the CDR3 reads TGTGCCAGCAGTCGGGACTATGGCTACACCTTC. It codes for CASSRDYGYTF.

The rearrangement uses TRBV27 and TRBJ1-1; possible D gene TRBD1, 5 bases. V was cut by 4 bases and J by 0 bases, with 6 bases left in between. Per the germline V gene, CDR1 is MNHEY and CDR2 is SMNVEV (reference sequence). This CDR3 is 13 amino acids long. The DNA of the CDR3 is TGTGCCAGCAGTTGGGGCTTGAACACTGAAGCTTTCTTT. Protein product: CASSWGLNTEAFF.

V is TRBV11-2 and J is TRBJ1-1; possible D gene TRBD1, 5 bases. V was shortened by 6 bases and J by 2 bases, with 13 bases between the two germline ends. Germline CDR1 reads SGHAT; CDR2 reads FQNNGV. The CDR3 is made up of 14 amino acids. Here the CDR3 reads CASRGDSKNTEAFF. The CDR3 region has the DNA TGTGCCAGCAGAGGAGACAGTAAAAACACTGAAGCTTTCTTT.

J is TRBJ2-1 and V is TRBV5-8, with a possible D match to TRBD1 (5 bases). The CDR3 is 15 residues long. Trimming removed 4 bases at V and 4 bases at J, with 15 bases between. Germline CDR1 SGHTS, CDR2 YDEGEE. CDR3 protein: CASSTGAGRYNEQFF. CDR3 nucleotide sequence: TGTGCCAGCAGCACAGGTGCAGGGCGTTACAATGAGCAGTTCTTC.

This chain uses TRBV28 with TRBJ1-1; the D gene is possibly TRBD1 (6 bases). Germline CDR1 MDHEN, CDR2 SYDVKM. The CDR3 covers 12 residues. V dropped 4 bases and J dropped 7 bases, with 10 bases sitting between them. The CDR3 sequence is CASSSGQYEAFF. The DNA for the CDR3 is TGTGCCAGCAGTTCCGGACAGTATGAAGCTTTCTTT.

The genes are TRBV21-1 and TRBJ2-3; the tabulated D call, TRBD1, remains unverified against the DNA. TRBV21-1 is recorded as a pseudogene. This CDR3 has 17 amino acids. The CDR3 reads CASSTTIPGQLTDTQYF. CDR3 bases: TGTGCCAGCAGCACAACGATTCCGGGACAGCTGACAGATACGCAGTATTTT.

The chain is built from TRBV19 and TRBJ1-2, with D hard to call. There are 13 residues in the CDR3. Germline V CDR1 and CDR2: LNHDA, SQIVND (reference sequence). Trimming removed 1 base from V and 4 bases from J, with 7 bases in between. Written as DNA, the CDR3 is TGTGCCAGTAGTATAGGCGGACTCTATGGCTACACCTTC. This gives the protein CASSIGGLYGYTF.

This clone has more than one count but fewer than ten. The chain has TRBV6-2 or TRBV6-3 and TRBJ1-1, with TRBD1 identical over 7 bases. Trimming removed 2 bases from V and 5 bases from J; junction bases left unmatched: 8. The CDR3 is 15 residues long. CDR1 and CDR2 (germline): MNHEY, SVGEGT. The CDR3 sequence is CASSYDPTGVTEAFF. CDR3 nucleotide sequence: TGTGCCAGCAGTTACGATCCTACAGGGGTAACTGAAGCTTTCTTT.

This rearrangement joins TRBV19 to TRBJ2-7, with 9 bases fitting TRBD1. Germline V gene lookup returns CDR1 LNHDA and CDR2 SQIVND (reference sequence). The ends lost 5 bases at V and 3 bases at J; junction bases unmatched: 8. The CDR3 has 15 residues. Here the CDR3 DNA reads TGTGCCAGTAGTGGGACAGGGCAAGTCGACTACGAGCAGTACTTC. This gives the protein CASSGTGQVDYEQYF.

This sequence joins TRBV6-5 and TRBJ1-1; 7 nucleotides line up with TRBD1. Germline V gene lookup returns CDR1 MNHEY and CDR2 SVGAGI. The CDR3 has 14 residues. With 7 bases clipped from V and 1 base from J, the junction kept 6 bases outside the gene matches. This CDR3 is CASKGGSANTEAFF. CDR3 coding DNA: TGTGCCAGCAAAGGGGGCAGCGCGAACACTGAAGCTTTCTTT.

This chain uses TRBV7-9 with TRBJ1-2; no clear D. The CDR3 loop spans 12 amino acids. V was clipped by 5 bases and J by 6 bases, with 10 bases between them. Germline-derived CDR1 and CDR2 are SEHNR and FQNEAQ (reference sequence). CDR3 bases: TGTGCCAGCAGCCCTGGACTGGATGGCTACACCTTC. As protein: CASSPGLDGYTF.

CDR3 sequence: CASSFGIESVKGQGDLYQPQHF. The DNA of the CDR3 is TGTGCCAGCAGCTTTGGGATTGAAAGCGTAAAGGGACAGGGGGACCTCTATCAGCCCCAGCATTTT. J is TRBJ1-5 and V is TRBV12-1; the table names TRBD1, a call not compared with the DNA. TRBV12-1 is annotated as a pseudogene. The CDR3 is made up of 22 amino acids.

This chain uses TRBV27 with TRBJ2-3; D is uncertain. The CDR3 covers 16 residues. The germline V gene has CDR1 MNHEY and CDR2 SMNVEV (reference sequence). With 3 bases removed from V and 4 bases from J, the gap between germline ends came to 17 bases. CDR3 coding DNA: TGTGCCAGCAGTTTGGCAGAGGCTTCCGTTCCAGATACGCAGTATTTT. Amino acids: CASSLAEASVPDTQYF.

V and J are TRBV7-9 and TRBJ2-1; D is possibly TRBD1 (5 bases). V lost 10 bases to trimming and J lost 8 bases, with 12 bases between them. The V gene's germline CDR1 is SEHNR and CDR2 FQNEAQ (reference sequence). The CDR3 contains 11 residues. The CDR3 spells CATKGKDEQFF. CDR3 DNA: TGTGCCACCAAGGGGAAGGATGAGCAGTTCTTC.

The chain carries TRBV5-1 and TRBJ2-3; 13 bases fit TRBD2. Germline CDR1 and CDR2: SGHRS and YFSETQ. The CDR3 is 16 amino acids. V shed 4 bases, J shed 2 bases, and the junction held 4 bases outside the gene matches. The CDR3 sequence: CASSPGLAGATDTQYF. The CDR3 DNA reads as TGCGCCAGCAGCCCCGGACTAGCGGGGGCCACAGATACGCAGTATTTT.